A selection of T cell receptor beta chains follows, all from one sample in a study of Ad26.COV2.S vaccination and SARS-CoV-2 variants. Data came from immunoSEQ multiplex PCR; TCRdb stores just in-frame clones and leaves some out. The table includes about 430,000 clones, around nine tenths detected once. The sequencing here drew on peripheral blood, taken in a trial of Ad26.COV2.S vaccine versus placebo. Receptors were obtained from a person between 18 and 65 years old who received the Ad26.COV2.S COVID-19 vaccine or a placebo. Both conserved end residues are part of each CDR3. Each record gives: V gene, J gene, D gene, clone size, CDR3 DNA, CDR3 protein. A D gene is named only where the DNA matches it firmly. Where a row states a size, it is once, few, many or the class of an expanded clone; other rows omit it.

v_gene: TRBV4-1
j_gene: TRBJ1-2
d_gene: TRBD1
abundance: NA
CDR3nt: TGCGCCAGCAGCCCCGAGGGAGGGGGCGCCTGGGGCTACACCTTC
CDR3aa: CASSPEGGGAWGYTF

v_gene: TRBV29-1
j_gene: TRBJ2-5
d_gene: NA
abundance: NA
CDR3nt: TGCAGCGCCGCCTCGGCGCAAGAGACCCAGTACTTC
CDR3aa: CSAASAQETQYF

v_gene: TRBV4-2
j_gene: TRBJ1-1
d_gene: TRBD1
abundance: NA
CDR3nt: TGTGCCAGCAGCCAAGACAGGGGGAGGACTGAAGCTTTCTTT
CDR3aa: CASSQDRGRTEAFF

v_gene: TRBV6-4
j_gene: TRBJ2-7
d_gene: TRBD1
abundance: NA
CDR3nt: TGTGCCAGCACGCGACAGGGGAGCTCCTACGAGCAGTACTTC
CDR3aa: CASTRQGSSYEQYF

v_gene: TRBV5-1
j_gene: TRBJ2-3
d_gene: TRBD1
abundance: NA
CDR3nt: TGCGCCAGCAGCTTAGGACAGGCCGACACAGATACGCAGTATTTT
CDR3aa: CASSLGQADTDTQYF

v_gene: TRBV19
j_gene: TRBJ1-1
d_gene: NA
abundance: few
CDR3nt: TGTGCCAGTAGTACCTCCCACGGGGGATCAGCTGAAGCTTTCTTT
CDR3aa: CASSTSHGGSAEAFF

v_gene: TRBV7-6
j_gene: TRBJ2-7
d_gene: TRBD1
abundance: few
CDR3nt: TGTGCCAGCAGCCTCCAGACAGGGCCCTACGAGCAGTACTTC
CDR3aa: CASSLQTGPYEQYF

v_gene: TRBV27
j_gene: TRBJ2-5
d_gene: TRBD2
abundance: few
CDR3nt: TGTGCCGCAGCGTCTCCCCAAGCGGGAGGGCCTCAGACCCAGTACTTC
CDR3aa: CAAASPQAGGPQTQYF

v_gene: TRBV3-1/TRBV3-2
j_gene: TRBJ1-2
d_gene: NA
abundance: once
CDR3nt: TGTGCCAGCAGACAGGGATTTTATGGCTACACCTTC
CDR3aa: CASRQGFYGYTF

v_gene: TRBV5-8
j_gene: TRBJ2-7
d_gene: NA
abundance: NA
CDR3nt: TGTGCCAGCAGTTCTTTCAGGCGGGAGCAGTACTTC
CDR3aa: CASSSFRREQYF